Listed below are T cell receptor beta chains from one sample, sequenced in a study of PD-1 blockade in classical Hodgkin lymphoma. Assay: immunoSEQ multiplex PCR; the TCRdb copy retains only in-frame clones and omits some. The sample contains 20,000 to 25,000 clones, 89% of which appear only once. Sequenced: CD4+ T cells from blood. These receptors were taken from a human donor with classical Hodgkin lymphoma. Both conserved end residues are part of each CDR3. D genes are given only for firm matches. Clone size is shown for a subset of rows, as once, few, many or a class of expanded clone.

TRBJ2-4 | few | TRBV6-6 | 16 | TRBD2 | CASSLAGEAAKNIQYF | TGTGCCAGCAGTCTAGCGGGAGAGGCGGCCAAAAACATTCAGTACTTC
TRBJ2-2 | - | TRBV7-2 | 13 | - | CASSQGPWVELFF | TGTGCCAGCAGCCAGGGTCCCTGGGTGGAGCTGTTTTTT
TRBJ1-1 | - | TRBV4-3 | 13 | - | CASSLGQNTEAFF | TGCGCCAGCAGCCTTGGCCAGAACACTGAAGCTTTCTTT
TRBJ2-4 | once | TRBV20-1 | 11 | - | CSAIAKNIQYF | TGCAGTGCGATAGCCAAAAACATTCAGTACTTC
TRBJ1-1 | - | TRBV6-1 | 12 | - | CASRDRNTEAFF | TGTGCCAGCAGGGACAGGAACACTGAAGCTTTCTTT
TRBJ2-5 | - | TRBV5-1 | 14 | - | CASSLVTLQETQYF | TGCGCCAGCAGCTTGGTGACATTACAAGAGACCCAGTACTTC
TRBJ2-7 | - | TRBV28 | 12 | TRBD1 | CASSLPPDRFYF | TGTGCCAGCAGTTTACCCCCGGACAGGTTCTACTTC
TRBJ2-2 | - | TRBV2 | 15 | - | CASKVGGSHTGELFF | TGTGCCAGCAAAGTCGGGGGAAGTCACACCGGGGAGCTGTTTTTT
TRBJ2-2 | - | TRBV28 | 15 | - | CASSFPGARAGELFF | TGTGCCAGCAGTTTTCCGGGGGCACGAGCCGGGGAGCTGTTTTTT
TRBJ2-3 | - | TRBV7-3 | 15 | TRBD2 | CASSRLSGGADTQYF | TGTGCCAGCAGCAGACTTAGCGGGGGTGCAGATACGCAGTATTTT
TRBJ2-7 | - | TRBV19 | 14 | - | CASSIEGAGYEQYF | TGTGCCAGTAGTATAGAAGGAGCAGGATACGAGCAGTACTTC
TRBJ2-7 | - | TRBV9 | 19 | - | CASSVNVKPWLGEENEQYF | TGTGCCAGCAGCGTAAATGTAAAGCCCTGGTTGGGAGAAGAGAACGAGCAGTACTTC
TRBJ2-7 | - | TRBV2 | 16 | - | CASTAEDHRLSHEQYF | TGTGCCAGCACCGCCGAAGACCACAGGTTATCCCACGAGCAGTACTTC
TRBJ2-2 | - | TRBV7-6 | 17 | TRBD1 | CASSSKTGQGSTGELFF | TGTGCCAGCAGCTCTAAAACGGGACAGGGGTCCACCGGGGAGCTGTTTTTT
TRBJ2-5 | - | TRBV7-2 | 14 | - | CASSRFKYQETQYF | TGTGCCAGCAGCCGATTTAAATACCAAGAGACCCAGTACTTC
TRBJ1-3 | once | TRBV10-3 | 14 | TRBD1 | CAISTGDSGNTIYF | TGTGCCATCAGCACAGGGGACTCTGGAAACACCATATATTTT
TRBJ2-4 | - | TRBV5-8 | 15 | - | CASSLLVLAKNIQYF | TGTGCCAGCAGCTTGCTAGTTCTAGCCAAAAACATTCAGTACTTC
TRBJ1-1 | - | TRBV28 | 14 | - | CASSLTGLDTEAFF | TGTGCCAGCAGTTTAACTGGGCTCGACACTGAAGCTTTCTTT
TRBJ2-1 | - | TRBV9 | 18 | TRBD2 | CASSPQVPGGSSYNEQFF | TGTGCCAGCAGCCCTCAGGTACCGGGCGGGAGCTCCTACAATGAGCAGTTCTTC
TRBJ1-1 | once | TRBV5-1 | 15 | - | CASSLSGAANTEAFF | TGCGCCAGCAGCTTGAGTGGCGCGGCGAACACTGAAGCTTTCTTT
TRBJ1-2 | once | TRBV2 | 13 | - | CASSDFYGGGYTF | TGTGCCAGCAGTGACTTTTATGGGGGCGGCTACACCTTC
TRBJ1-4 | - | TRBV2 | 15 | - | CASWFEGRTNEKLFF | TGTGCCAGCTGGTTTGAGGGAAGAACTAATGAAAAACTGTTTTTT
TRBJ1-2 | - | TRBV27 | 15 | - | CASSFGGETPYGYTF | TGTGCCAGCAGTTTTGGCGGGGAAACACCCTACGGCTACACCTTC
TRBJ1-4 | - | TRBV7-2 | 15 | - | CASSRDGRPNEKLFF | TGTGCCAGCAGCCGAGATGGACGGCCTAATGAAAAACTGTTTTTT
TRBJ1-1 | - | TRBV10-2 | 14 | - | CASSEISVNTEAFF | TGCGCCAGCAGTGAGATCTCGGTGAACACTGAAGCTTTCTTT
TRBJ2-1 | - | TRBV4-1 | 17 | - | CASSQQDLTGVYNEQFF | TGCGCCAGCAGCCAGCAGGACCTTACGGGTGTCTACAATGAGCAGTTCTTC
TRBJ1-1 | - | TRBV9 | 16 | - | CASSLPTGSTNTEAFF | TGTGCCAGCAGCCTCCCGACAGGATCTACGAACACTGAAGCTTTCTTT
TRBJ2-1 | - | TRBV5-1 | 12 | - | CASSRGDNEQFF | TGCGCCAGCAGTCGAGGCGACAATGAGCAGTTCTTC
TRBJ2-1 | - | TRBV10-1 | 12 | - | CASSESGAPAIF | TGCGCCAGCAGTGAGTCGGGAGCCCCAGCGATCTTC
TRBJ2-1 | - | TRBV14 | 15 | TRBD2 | CASSPLAGGYNEQFF | TGTGCCAGCAGCCCGCTAGCGGGAGGCTACAATGAGCAGTTCTTC
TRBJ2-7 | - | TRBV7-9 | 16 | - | CASSSSRGSRSYEQYF | TGTGCCAGCAGCTCTAGTCGGGGTAGTCGCTCCTACGAGCAGTACTTC
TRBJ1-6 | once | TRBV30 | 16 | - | CAWSENTGSYNSPLHF | TGTGCCTGGAGCGAGAACACGGGCTCCTATAATTCACCCCTCCACTTT
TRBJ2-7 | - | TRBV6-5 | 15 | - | CASSGGPGAIYEQYF | TGTGCCAGCAGCGGTGGCCCGGGGGCAATCTACGAGCAGTACTTC
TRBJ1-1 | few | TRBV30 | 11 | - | CAWRPRTEAFF | TGTGCCTGGAGGCCTAGGACTGAAGCTTTCTTT
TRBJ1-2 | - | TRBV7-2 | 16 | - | CASSLDHTSKRGGYTF | TGTGCCAGCAGCTTGGACCACACCTCTAAGAGGGGTGGCTACACCTTC
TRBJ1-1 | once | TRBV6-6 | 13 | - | CASTSTKNTEAFF | TGTGCCAGCACCAGCACAAAGAACACTGAAGCTTTCTTT
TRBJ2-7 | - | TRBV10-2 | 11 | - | CASGTRREQYF | TGCGCCAGCGGGACGAGACGCGAGCAGTACTTC
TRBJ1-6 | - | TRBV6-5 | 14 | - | CASSLTDIYSPLHF | TGTGCCAGCAGCCTAACTGACATTTATTCACCCCTCCACTTT
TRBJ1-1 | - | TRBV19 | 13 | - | CASSRVTLSEAFF | TGTGCCAGTAGTAGGGTAACTCTGTCCGAAGCTTTCTTT
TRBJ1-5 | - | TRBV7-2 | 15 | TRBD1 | CASSSYRGLGQPQHF | TGTGCCAGCAGCTCATACAGGGGGTTAGGCCAGCCCCAGCATTTT
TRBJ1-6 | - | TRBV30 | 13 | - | CAWSRLGTSPLHF | TGTGCCTGGAGTCGATTGGGAACTTCACCCCTCCACTTT
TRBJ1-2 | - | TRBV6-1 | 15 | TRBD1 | CASSEEKGANYGYTF | TGTGCCAGCAGTGAGGAAAAGGGGGCCAACTATGGCTACACCTTC
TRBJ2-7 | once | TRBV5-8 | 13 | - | CASSSYRVREQYF | TGTGCCAGCAGCTCGTACAGGGTGCGCGAGCAGTACTTC
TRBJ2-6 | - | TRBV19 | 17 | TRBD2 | CASGIGGRVSGANVLTF | TGTGCCAGTGGGATTGGCGGGAGGGTGTCTGGGGCCAACGTCCTGACTTTC
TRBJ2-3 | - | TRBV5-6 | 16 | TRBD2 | CASSLEVAGGSDTQYF | TGTGCCAGCAGCTTGGAAGTAGCGGGGGGTTCAGATACGCAGTATTTT
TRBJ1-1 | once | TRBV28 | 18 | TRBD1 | CASPPQTGTGVVNTEAFF | TGTGCCAGCCCGCCCCAGACCGGGACAGGGGTAGTGAACACTGAAGCTTTCTTT
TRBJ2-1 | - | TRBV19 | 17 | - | CASSMIGTPIGYNEQFF | TGTGCCAGTAGTATGATCGGGACACCCATTGGCTACAATGAGCAGTTCTTC
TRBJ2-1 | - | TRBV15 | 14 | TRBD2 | CATRVGRGGREQFF | TGTGCCACCAGAGTAGGGCGGGGGGGTCGTGAGCAGTTCTTC